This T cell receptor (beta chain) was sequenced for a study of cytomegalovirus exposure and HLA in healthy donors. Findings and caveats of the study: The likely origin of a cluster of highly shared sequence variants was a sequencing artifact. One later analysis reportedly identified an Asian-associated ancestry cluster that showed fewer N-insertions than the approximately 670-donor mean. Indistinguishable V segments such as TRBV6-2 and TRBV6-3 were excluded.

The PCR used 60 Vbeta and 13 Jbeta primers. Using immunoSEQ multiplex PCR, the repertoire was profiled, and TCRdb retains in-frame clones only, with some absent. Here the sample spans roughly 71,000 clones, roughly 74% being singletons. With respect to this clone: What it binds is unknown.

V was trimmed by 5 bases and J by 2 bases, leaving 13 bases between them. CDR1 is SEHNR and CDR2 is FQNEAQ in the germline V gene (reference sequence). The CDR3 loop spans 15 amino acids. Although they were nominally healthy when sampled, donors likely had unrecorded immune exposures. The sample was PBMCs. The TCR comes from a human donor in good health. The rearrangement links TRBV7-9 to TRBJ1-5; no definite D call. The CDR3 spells CASSPSEGGNQPQHF. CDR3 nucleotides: TGTGCCAGCAGCCCCTCGGAGGGAGGCAATCAGCCCCAGCATTTT.